This is a list of T cell receptor beta chains from one sample in a study of identifying expanded T cells in peripheral blood. The repertoire was sequenced with immunoSEQ multiplex PCR; TCRdb's copy has only in-frame clones and lacks some. The table shows some 91,000 clones, with approximately 88% occurring only once. Sequencing was carried out using blood. These receptors all come from a person between 18 and 75 years old in good health. The CDR3 runs from the conserved cysteine through the conserved F or W. Fields, in order: V gene, clone size, D gene, J gene, CDR3 protein, CDR3 DNA. D genes are given only for firm matches. Rows may omit the clone size; those that give it use once, few, many or a size class.

TRBV5-6	once	.	TRBJ1-1	CASSLGGYTLNTEAFF	TGTGCCAGCAGCTTGGGCGGCTACACCCTTAACACTGAAGCTTTCTTT
TRBV2	.	TRBD2	TRBJ2-3	CASQREGSGATDTQYF	TGTGCCAGCCAGCGGGAGGGTTCCGGGGCGACAGATACGCAGTATTTT
TRBV18	.	.	TRBJ1-5	CASSLGRNNQPQHF	TGTGCCAGCTCCCTCGGACGGAACAATCAGCCCCAGCATTTT
TRBV2	.	.	TRBJ2-3	CASREDTQYF	TGTGCCAGCAGGGAAGATACGCAGTATTTT
TRBV4-2	.	TRBD2	TRBJ2-1	CASSQGGLAGGNEQFF	TGTGCCAGCAGCCAAGGTGGACTAGCGGGGGGCAATGAGCAGTTCTTC
TRBV7-9	.	TRBD1	TRBJ1-1	CASTVWGTENTEAFF	TGTGCCAGCACGGTTTGGGGGACAGAGAACACTGAAGCTTTCTTT
TRBV5-1	.	TRBD1	TRBJ1-3	CASRQGASGNTIYF	TGCGCCAGCAGGCAGGGGGCATCTGGAAACACCATATATTTT
TRBV19	.	TRBD2	TRBJ2-5	CASSPQVAGETQYF	TGTGCCAGTAGTCCTCAGGTAGCGGGAGAGACCCAGTACTTC
TRBV12-5	.	TRBD2	TRBJ2-2	CASGFTTPIRLAANTGELFF	TGTGCTAGTGGTTTCACGACCCCCATCCGACTAGCAGCGAACACCGGGGAGCTGTTTTTT
TRBV4-2	.	.	TRBJ2-7	CASSQDRDGSYEQYF	TGTGCCAGCAGCCAAGATCGGGACGGCTCCTACGAGCAGTACTTC
TRBV19	.	TRBD1	TRBJ2-7	CASSTGGQGAYEQYF	TGTGCCAGTAGTACGGGGGGACAGGGGGCCTACGAGCAGTACTTC
TRBV2	.	.	TRBJ1-1	CASSPTGPEAFF	TGTGCCAGCAGTCCTACAGGGCCTGAAGCTTTCTTT
TRBV25-1	once	.	TRBJ2-7	CASSESRNPYEQYF	TGTGCCAGCAGTGAATCTCGGAATCCCTACGAGCAGTACTTC
TRBV29-1	.	.	TRBJ2-5	CSVEEGGETQYF	TGCAGCGTTGAAGAGGGGGGAGAGACCCAGTACTTC
TRBV5-8	.	.	TRBJ2-1	CASSSGGRAYNEQFF	TGTGCCAGCAGCTCCGGGGGGCGGGCTTACAATGAGCAGTTCTTC